Below are 26 T cell receptor beta chains sequenced from a single sample in a study of blood T cell repertoires in COVID-19. Libraries were prepared by immunoSEQ multiplex PCR; TCRdb keeps only in-frame clonotypes and omits some of them. The sample records around 200,000 clones, about 88% being singletons. Material: PBMCs or T cells enriched from blood (not recorded which). Source of these receptors: a woman in her 30s who had recovered from COVID-19.

The chain has TRBV7-8 and TRBJ1-1, with no clear D. V lost 4 bases, J lost 3 bases, and 6 bases lay in between. CDR1 is SGHVS, CDR2 FQNEAQ, per germline. The CDR3 has 12 amino acids. CDR3 nucleotide sequence: TGTGCCAGCAGCTCCAAATACACTGAAGCTTTCTTT. Its translation is CASSSKYTEAFF.

The chain combines TRBV5-6 with TRBJ1-2; TRBD1 matches at 9 bases. The germline CDR1 and CDR2 sequences are SGHDT and YYEEEE. This CDR3 has 14 amino acids. The junction had 3 bases not matched to a gene; V was cut back by 4 bases and J by 2 bases. The CDR3 reads CASSGTGQNYGYTF. In nucleotides, the CDR3 is TGTGCCAGCAGCGGGACAGGGCAGAACTATGGCTACACCTTC. Full variable domain (rest looked up from reference TRBV5-6 and TRBJ1-2): DAGVTQSPTHLIKTRGQQVTLRCSPKSGHDTVSWYQQALGQGPQFIFQYYEEEERQRGNFPDRFSGHQFPNYSSELNVNALLLGDSALYLCASSGTGQNYGYTFGSGTRLTVV.

V is TRBV3-1 (or the pseudogene TRBV3-2) and J is TRBJ1-2; 10 positions match TRBD1. This CDR3 spans 15 amino acids. Trimming removed 3 bases from V and 8 bases from J; junction bases left unmatched: 9. Germline CDR1 and CDR2: LGHDT and YNNKEL (reference sequence). The CDR3 DNA follows: TGTGCCAGCAGCCAGGATGGACAGGGGGTATACGGCTACACCTTC. It codes for CASSQDGQGVYGYTF.

V and J are TRBV7-2 and TRBJ1-4, with a tentative D call TRBD1 (5 bases). V dropped 3 bases and J dropped 5 bases, with 13 bases sitting between them. The CDR3 loop spans 15 amino acids. Germline CDR1 is SGHTA and CDR2 is FQGNSA. The CDR3 loop reads CASSFIRQTNEKLFF. For the CDR3, the DNA is TGTGCCAGCAGCTTTATTCGACAGACCAATGAAAAACTGTTTTTT. The variable domain in full, completed from reference TRBV7-2 and TRBJ1-4, reads GAGVSQSPSNKVTEKGKDVELRCDPISGHTALYWYRQSLGQGLEFLIYFQGNSAPDKSGLPSDRFSAERTGGSVSTLTIQRTQQEDSAVYLCASSFIRQTNEKLFFGSGTQLSVL.

The chain couples TRBV5-1 to TRBJ2-4; TRBD2 might be the D (6 bases). CDR3 size: 16 residues. Germline assignment: CDR1 SGHRS and CDR2 YFSETQ. Deletions cut 4 bases from V and 3 bases from J, with 17 bases between. CDR3 amino acids: CASSGSPPGVKNIQYF. CDR3 nucleotide sequence: TGCGCCAGCAGCGGCTCTCCCCCGGGGGTCAAAAACATTCAGTACTTC. Full variable domain (missing parts from reference TRBV5-1 and TRBJ2-4): KAGVTQTPRYLIKTRGQQVTLSCSPISGHRSVSWYQQTPGQGLQFLFEYFSETQRNKGNFPGRFSGRQFSNSRSEMNVSTLELGDSALYLCASSGSPPGVKNIQYFGAGTRLSVL.

The J gene is TRBJ2-7, the V gene TRBV11-2; perhaps TRBD1 as D (6 bases). Germline assignment: CDR1 SGHAT and CDR2 FQNNGV. Trimming shortened V by 2 bases and J by 9 bases, and 17 bases separated the two germline ends. This CDR3 has 14 residues. The DNA for the CDR3 is TGTGCCAGCAGCTTAAACCCCGACAGGCGTATGCAGTACTTC. This codes for CASSLNPDRRMQYF.

In this sample, this clone turned up once. V usage is TRBV15 and J usage is TRBJ1-1; TRBD1 might be the D (6 bases). CDR1 LNHNV and CDR2 YYDKDF come from the germline V gene (reference sequence). The V and J ends lost 0 bases and 8 bases respectively, with 7 bases between them. CDR3 length equals 12 residues. CDR3 sequence reads: CATSRDGQEAFF. CDR3 bases: TGTGCCACCAGCAGAGATGGACAGGAAGCTTTCTTT.

This sequence joins TRBV27 and TRBJ2-2; 8 bases are shared with TRBD2. This CDR3 spans 15 amino acids. V lost 6 bases to trimming and J lost 6 bases; unmatched junction nucleotides: 9. Per germline, CDR1 MNHEY and CDR2 SMNVEV (reference sequence). CDR3 sequence (DNA): TGTGCCAGCAGCCCCGCGGGGGGCGGGTCCGGGGAGCTGTTTTTT. This translates into CASSPAGGGSGELFF.

The chain combines TRBV28 with TRBJ2-1; TRBD2 matches at 14 bases. CDR3 size: 16 residues. V was pared by 3 bases and J by 10 bases, with 8 bases of the junction left unmatched. CDR1 is MDHEN, CDR2 SYDVKM, per germline. In DNA form, the CDR3 reads TGTGCCAGCAGTTTTACGGGACTAGCGGGAGATAGGGAGCAGTTCTTC. It encodes CASSFTGLAGDREQFF.

The J gene is TRBJ2-3, the V gene TRBV27, with 7 positions matching TRBD1. CDR1 is MNHEY and CDR2 is SMNVEV in the germline V gene (reference sequence). The CDR3 runs 16 residues. The V gene end was trimmed by 3 bases and the J gene end by 0 bases; junction bases not matched to a gene: 6. The CDR3 loop reads CASSFPRQGSTDTQYF. CDR3 nucleotide sequence: TGTGCCAGCAGTTTCCCCAGACAGGGAAGCACAGATACGCAGTATTTT.

This clone has a count of ten or more. CDR3 sequence: CASSLLNYPAPSYEQYF. Here the CDR3 DNA reads TGCGCCAGCAGCTTGTTGAACTACCCCGCCCCATCCTACGAGCAGTACTTC. V is TRBV5-1 and J is TRBJ2-7; D call uncertain. V was cut by 1 base and J by 1 base, with 18 bases left in between. CDR1 is SGHRS, CDR2 YFSETQ, per germline. The CDR3 sequence is 17 residues long.

The CDR3 nucleotides are TGTGCCAGCAGTGACTCCTTCGGACAGCCCTTGGCTTTCTTT. Translating it yields CASSDSFGQPLAFF. The chain couples TRBV6-4 to TRBJ1-1; D is possibly TRBD1 (6 bases). The CDR3 runs to 14 residues. With 0 bases removed from V and 11 bases from J, the gap between germline ends came to 16 bases. Germline CDR1 is MRHNA and CDR2 is SNTAGT.

The CDR3 spells CASSTGQKYEQYV. The DNA of the CDR3 is TGTGCCAGCAGTACCGGACAGAAATACGAGCAGTACGTC. The chain combines TRBV28 with TRBJ2-7; D is possibly TRBD1 (6 bases). Germline V gives CDR1 MDHEN, CDR2 SYDVKM. The CDR3 totals 13 residues. Trimming removed 5 bases from V and 4 bases from J, with 12 bases in between.

This rearrangement joins TRBV24-1 to TRBJ1-5; 9 positions agree with TRBD1. The CDR3 runs 15 residues. The J segment lost 5 bases and the V segment lost 4 bases, leaving 5 bases of the junction unmatched. CDR1 is KGHDR, CDR2 SFDVKD, per germline. The CDR3 spells CATSDPTGGDQPQHF. CDR3 nucleotide sequence: TGTGCCACCAGTGACCCTACAGGGGGCGATCAGCCCCAGCATTTT.

The V and J genes are TRBV11-2 and TRBJ1-6; D gene uncertain. The CDR3 length is 13 residues. The germline CDR1 and CDR2 sequences are SGHAT and FQNNGV. The V gene lost 0 bases and the J gene lost 10 bases, with 7 bases spanning the gap. CDR3 residues: CASSLDLRSPLHF. CDR3 sequence (DNA): TGTGCCAGCAGCTTAGATTTACGGTCACCCCTCCACTTT.

V is TRBV2 and J is TRBJ1-2; tentative D call: TRBD1 (5 bases). The length of the CDR3 is 13 residues. Per germline, CDR1 SNHLY and CDR2 FYNNEI. V lost 4 bases and J lost 4, with 10 bases in between. The CDR3 DNA is TGTGCCAGCAGTGTTCTACAGGTCTATGGCTACACCTTC. It is translated as CASSVLQVYGYTF. The whole variable domain, filled in from reference TRBV2 and TRBJ1-2, reads EPEVTQTPSHQVTQMGQEVILRCVPISNHLYFYWYRQILGQKVEFLVSFYNNEISEKSEIFDDQFSVERPDGSNFTLKIRSTKLEDSAMYFCASSVLQVYGYTFGSGTRLTVV.

The gene calls are TRBV4-2 and TRBJ1-2; 7 nucleotides line up with TRBD1. V trimming: 5 bases; J trimming: 8 bases; junction bases outside the gene matches: 8. Germline lookup yields CDR1 LGHNA and CDR2 YNFKEQ. This CDR3 is built from 13 residues. CDR3 sequence: CASSLDRAGGYTF. As DNA, the CDR3 is TGTGCCAGCAGCTTAGACAGGGCAGGAGGCTACACCTTC.

The J gene is TRBJ2-5, the V gene TRBV5-4, with D possibly TRBD1 on 6 matching bases. The CDR3 contains 15 residues. Trimming left V 3 bases short and J 2 bases short, with 14 bases between. CDR1 and CDR2 from the germline V gene are SGHNT and YYREEE (reference sequence). The CDR3, as DNA: TGTGCCAGCAGCTCCACTCAGGGGTTTCAAGAGACCCAGTACTTC. Its protein product is CASSSTQGFQETQYF.

The chain employs TRBV14 and TRBJ2-2; 8 bases agree with TRBD1. The CDR3 covers 15 residues. CDR1 is SGHDN, CDR2 FVKESK, per germline. With 6 bases clipped from V and 2 bases from J, the junction kept 5 bases outside the gene matches. As DNA, the CDR3 is TGTGCCAGCAGACCCGGGACAGGTAACACCGGGGAGCTGTTTTTT. As protein: CASRPGTGNTGELFF. Combining the CDR3 with reference TRBV14 and TRBJ2-2 gives the whole variable domain EAGVTQFPSHSVIEKGQTVTLRCDPISGHDNLYWYRRVMGKEIKFLLHFVKESKQDESGMPNNRFLAERTGGTYSTLKVQPAELEDSGVYFCASRPGTGNTGELFFGEGSRLTVL.

The chain has TRBV28 and TRBJ1-5; 7 bases map to TRBD1. This CDR3 spans 14 amino acids. CDR1 and CDR2 (germline): MDHEN, SYDVKM. V shed 6 bases and J 6 bases; nucleotides not matched to a gene: 8. The CDR3 DNA follows: TGTGCCAGCAGGCCCGACAGGGCCGGTCAGCCCCAGCATTTT. Amino acid sequence: CASRPDRAGQPQHF.

This chain links TRBV5-1 with TRBJ1-1; TRBD1 matches 7 bases. CDR3 size: 15 residues. Germline trimming cut 4 bases from V and 1 base from J; bases unmatched to any gene: 7. The germline V gene has CDR1 SGHRS and CDR2 YFSETQ. The CDR3 DNA reads as TGCGCCAGCAGCCCCACAGGGGTTCGGAACACTGAAGCTTTCTTT. It is translated as CASSPTGVRNTEAFF.

CDR3: CASTEVGNTGELFF. The CDR3 DNA reads as TGTGCCAGCACAGAGGTCGGGAACACCGGGGAGCTGTTTTTT. The V call is TRBV2, the J call TRBJ2-2, with no clear D. The V and J ends lost 7 bases and 1 base respectively, with 10 bases between them. The CDR3 runs 14 residues. From germline, CDR1 is SNHLY and CDR2 FYNNEI.

The V gene is TRBV9, the J gene TRBJ2-3; 12 nucleotides match TRBD2. The CDR3 loop spans 17 amino acids. The V gene's germline CDR1 is SGDLS and CDR2 YYNGEE. The V and J ends lost 1 base and 3 bases, in that order; junction bases with no gene match: 6. DNA for the CDR3: TGTGCCAGCAGCGTATTTCCGACTAGCGGGAGAACAGATACGCAGTATTTT. This encodes CASSVFPTSGRTDTQYF.

The chain couples TRBV19 to TRBJ1-1, with 9 bases that match TRBD1. V gave up 3 bases and J gave up 4 bases; unmatched junction bases: 3. Looked up from germline, CDR1 is LNHDA and CDR2 is SQIVND (reference sequence). The CDR3 loop spans 14 amino acids. CDR3 nucleotide sequence: TGTGCCAGTAGTATGGGGGACAGGGTCACTGAAGCTTTCTTT. Its protein is CASSMGDRVTEAFF.

J is TRBJ1-5 and V is TRBV19; D perhaps matches TRBD1 (5 bases). The CDR3 has 14 residues. Trimming left V 7 bases short and J 7 bases short, with 17 bases between. Germline V gives CDR1 LNHDA, CDR2 SQIVND (reference sequence). This CDR3 is CASTGRGVRQPQHF. The CDR3 DNA follows: TGTGCCAGTACCGGTCGGGGGGTAAGGCAGCCCCAGCATTTT. The entire variable domain, with the rest obtained from reference TRBV19 and TRBJ1-5, is as follows: DGGITQSPKYLFRKEGQNVTLSCEQNLNHDAMYWYRQDPGQGLRLIYYSQIVNDFQKGDIAEGYSVSREKKESFPLTVTSAQKNPTAFYLCASTGRGVRQPQHFGDGTRLSIL.

This clone was seen only once. V gene TRBV7-8 combines with J gene TRBJ2-1; TRBD1 might be the D (6 bases). Germline V gene lookup returns CDR1 SGHVS and CDR2 FQNEAQ. The CDR3 is 18 amino acids. Trimming removed 6 bases at V and 2 bases at J, with 23 bases between. Here the CDR3 reads CASSYRISGHGTYNEQFF. The DNA of the CDR3 is TGTGCCAGCAGTTATAGGATTTCGGGACACGGGACCTACAATGAGCAGTTCTTC.